This TCR beta chain appears in the sequencing data of a study of post-analysis software for immune sequencing data. Study overall: The disease courses spanned relapsing-remitting, secondary progressive and progressive-relapsing forms of multiple sclerosis.

General study points: Higher frequency in patients than in controls was seen for 5 or 6 TRBV segments, with TRBV5-6, TRBV5-1 and TRBV20-1 among them. The F measure placed samples prepared in the same batch into strongly shared clusters. In multiple sclerosis, normalized Chao1 diversity was significantly below that of controls.

With regard to this clonotype: Its specificity is unknown.

The CDR3 runs to 15 residues. V shed 5 bases and J 0 bases; nucleotides not matched to a gene: 5. CDR1 and CDR2 from the germline V gene are DFQATT and SNEGSKA (reference sequence). Unique molecular identifiers featured in each of the TCR beta cDNA libraries. Out of roughly 0.85 to 10 million T cells, about 520,000 cDNA molecules were generated. TCRdb analysed the PCR reads with MiXCR anew, one entry per CDR3 protein. The sample includes roughly 650,000 distinct CDR3 sequences, roughly three fifths seen only once; the top ten take around 11%. Specimen: blood. V and J are TRBV20-1 and TRBJ2-1, with 9 bases aligning to TRBD2. The sequence derives from a girl between 2 and 10 years old with multiple sclerosis. The CDR3 is CSAPTSGYSYNEQFF. DNA for the CDR3: TGCAGTGCTCCTACTAGCGGGTACTCCTACAATGAGCAGTTCTTC.